This TCR beta chain appears in the sequencing data of a study of blood T cells in healthy people across ages. For the second PCR, which ran for roughly 7 to 11 cycles, a sample-barcoded 5' primer and a J-beta primer mix were used. Each CDR3 protein gets one entry after TCRdb re-called the 5' RACE reads with MiXCR. The sample comprises approximately 1,700,000 distinct CDR3 sequences, approximately 39% of which are singletons, and 20% to 25% rests with the top ten. This CDR3 has 15 amino acids. Germline values: CDR1 SGDLS, CDR2 YYNGEE. V lost 4 bases, J lost 1 base, and 3 bases stayed unmatched. This sequence was found in a human donor in good health. The V gene is TRBV9, the J gene TRBJ2-3, with 10 positions matching TRBD2. Sequences were obtained from blood. CDR3 coding DNA: TGTGCCAGCAGCAGCGGGGGGGTGGGCACAGATACGCAGTATTTT. The encoded protein is CASSSGGVGTDTQYF.